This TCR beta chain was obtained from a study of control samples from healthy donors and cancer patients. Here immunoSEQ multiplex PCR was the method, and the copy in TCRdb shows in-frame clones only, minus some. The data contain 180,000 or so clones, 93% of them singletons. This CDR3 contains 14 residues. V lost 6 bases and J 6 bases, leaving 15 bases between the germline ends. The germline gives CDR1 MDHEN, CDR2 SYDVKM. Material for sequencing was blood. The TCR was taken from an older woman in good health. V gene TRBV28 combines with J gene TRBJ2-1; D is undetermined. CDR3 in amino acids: CASRAGEKTNEQFF. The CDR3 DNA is TGTGCCAGCAGGGCCGGCGAAAAGACCAATGAGCAGTTCTTC.